Detailed here is one T cell receptor beta chain. The data originate from a study of Ad26.COV2.S vaccination and SARS-CoV-2 variants. Sample treatment: 15 to 20 received Ad26.COV2.S at low or high dose, single or two shots; five or six received placebo; per-sample allocation not given. All samples were drawn on day 63, counting from the first vaccine or placebo injection. The germline gives CDR1 SGHNT, CDR2 YYREEE (reference sequence). This CDR3 is built from 16 residues. V lost 0 bases and J lost 2, with 12 bases in between. Measured with immunoSEQ multiplex PCR; TCRdb has only the in-frame clones, and not every one. The sample shows about 680,000 clones, roughly 90% of them seen only once.

This chain connects TRBV5-4 to TRBJ2-1; the D gene is possibly TRBD2 (5 bases). This clonotype originated in a person aged 18-60 years who received the Ad26.COV2.S COVID-19 vaccine or a placebo. Sequences were derived from peripheral blood, sampled in a trial of Ad26.COV2.S vaccine versus placebo. The CDR3 DNA reads as TGTGCCAGCAGCTTGGATCTCAGCGGCACCTACAATGAGCAGTTCTTC. Amino acid sequence: CASSLDLSGTYNEQFF.